This paragraph covers one T cell receptor (beta chain) sequence. The data belong to a study of blood T cell repertoires in COVID-19. As for the study in general: Acute-phase and convalescent COVID-19 samples originated in the United States, Italy and Spain. The cDNA or gDNA used as material had been derived from T cells, B-cell-depleted T cells, or PBMCs.

In the original workflow: Amplification of reference gene primers was used by the study to estimate nucleated cell counts. Produced via immunoSEQ multiplex PCR; TCRdb's table is partial and in-frame only. For V, J and clone size, that table is used; D and trimming come from the DNA. The sample lists about 72,000 clones, around 76% occurring once. The CDR3 runs to 14 residues. V was pared by 3 bases and J by 3 bases, with 11 bases between. Germline CDR1 reads MNHEY; CDR2 reads SMNVEV (reference sequence). The origin of this receptor is a human donor in a cohort sampled during active COVID-19. Sequences were obtained from peripheral blood. This chain joins TRBV27 and TRBJ1-1, with a weak D call TRBD1 (5 bases). The CDR3: CASSFDSRDTEAFF. The CDR3 DNA sequence: TGTGCCAGCAGTTTCGACAGCCGGGACACTGAAGCTTTCTTT.